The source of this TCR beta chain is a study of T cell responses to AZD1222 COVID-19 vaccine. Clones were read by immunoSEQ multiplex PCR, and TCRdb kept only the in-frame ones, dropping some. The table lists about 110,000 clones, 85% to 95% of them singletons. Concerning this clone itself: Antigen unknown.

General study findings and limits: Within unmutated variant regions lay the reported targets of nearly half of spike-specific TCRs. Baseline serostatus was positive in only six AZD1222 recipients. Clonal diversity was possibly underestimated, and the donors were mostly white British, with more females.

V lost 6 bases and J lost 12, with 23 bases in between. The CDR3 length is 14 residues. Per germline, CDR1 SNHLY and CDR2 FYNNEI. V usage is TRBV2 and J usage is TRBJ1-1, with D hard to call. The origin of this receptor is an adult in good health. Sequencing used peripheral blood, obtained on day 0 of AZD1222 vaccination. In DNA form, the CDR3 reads TGTGCCAGCAGCTCAGCCGAATCTGTTAGGTCGACTTTCTTT. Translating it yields CASSSAESVRSTFF. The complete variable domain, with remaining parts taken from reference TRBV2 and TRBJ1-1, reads EPEVTQTPSHQVTQMGQEVILRCVPISNHLYFYWYRQILGQKVEFLVSFYNNEISEKSEIFDDQFSVERPDGSNFTLKIRSTKLEDSAMYFCASSSAESVRSTFFGQGTRLTVV.